Below are 9 T cell receptor beta chains sequenced from a single sample in a study of T cells in Graves' hyperthyroidism and ophthalmopathy. Amplification of TCR beta CDR3 regions used RNA as the template. An initial round of RT-PCR targeting the TCR CDR3 relied on the HTBI primer set. TCRdb fed the multiplex PCR reads into MiXCR, producing one record per CDR3 protein. Of around 350,000 distinct CDR3 sequences listed, roughly 15% are singletons. Sequencing was performed on blood. These receptors were obtained from a woman aged 60-70 years with Graves' ophthalmopathy.

This clonotype has a handful of counts. The gene calls are TRBV28 and TRBJ1-4; tentative D call: TRBD1 (5 bases). The ends were cut back, 4 bases at V and 2 bases at J, with 8 bases in the middle. Germline V lookup: CDR1 MDHEN, CDR2 SYDVKM. The CDR3 has 14 residues. This CDR3 is CASSSGRTNEKLFF. The DNA for the CDR3 is TGTGCCAGCAGTTCAGGGAGGACTAATGAAAAACTGTTTTTT.

This clonotype was recorded many times. The DNA of the CDR3 is TGTGCCTGGAGTTTTCGGGGGACTGGGGTCGAGCAGTACTTC. This gives the protein CAWSFRGTGVEQYF. V is TRBV30 and J is TRBJ2-7; D is possibly TRBD2 (6 bases). V lost 2 bases to trimming and J lost 6 bases, with 17 bases between them. This CDR3 has 14 residues. In germline, CDR1 is GTSNPN, CDR2 SVGIG (reference sequence).

The table lists this clonotype with many counts. The chain combines TRBV20-1 with TRBJ2-3; D is ambiguous. The CDR3 extends over 11 amino acids. Trimming pared 5 bases from V and 7 bases from J, leaving 10 bases between. Germline-derived CDR1 and CDR2 are DFQATT and SNEGSKA (reference sequence). The CDR3 reads CSAEASYTQYF. The CDR3, as DNA: TGCAGTGCTGAGGCTTCCTATACGCAGTATTTT.

This clonotype was counted many times. The genes are TRBV20-1 and TRBJ1-2; D is undetermined. Germline CDR1 reads DFQATT; CDR2 reads SNEGSKA (reference sequence). The CDR3 consists of 15 residues. With 0 bases removed from V and 7 bases from J, the gap between germline ends came to 18 bases. CDR3 residues: CSARDSRPGNAGYTF. DNA for the CDR3: TGCAGTGCTAGAGATTCCCGGCCGGGTAATGCTGGCTACACCTTC.

The V and J genes are TRBV2 and TRBJ2-1; the D call may be TRBD1 or TRBD2 (5 bases each). This CDR3 has 15 amino acids. V was pared by 6 bases and J by 0 bases, with 12 bases between. Per the germline V gene, CDR1 is SNHLY and CDR2 is FYNNEI. The CDR3 DNA reads TGTGCCAGCAGAGGTGGGGGAGTCTCCTACAATGAGCAGTTCTTC. This translates into CASRGGGVSYNEQFF.

The chain employs TRBV4-2 and TRBJ1-2, with a tentative D call TRBD1 (5 bases). Germline CDR1 is LGHNA and CDR2 is YNFKEQ. This CDR3 region has 18 residues. Trimming removed 0 bases at V and 5 bases at J, with 22 bases between. In DNA, the CDR3 is TGTGCCAGCAGCCAAGATCTGTTTGGTGGGCATCAGGGATATGGCTACACCTTC. It codes for CASSQDLFGGHQGYGYTF.

CDR3: CASSYEGGPDTQYF. In DNA, the CDR3 is TGTGCCAGCAGTTACGAGGGAGGGCCAGATACGCAGTATTTT. The chain combines TRBV6-5 with TRBJ2-3; 7 bases fit TRBD2. This CDR3 has 14 amino acids. With V trimmed by 2 bases and J by 4 bases, 3 bases remained unmatched. Germline-derived CDR1 and CDR2 are MNHEY and SVGAGI.

This chain joins TRBV11-2 and TRBJ2-5, with D possibly matching TRBD2 (6 bases). The ends were cut back, 6 bases at V and 2 bases at J, with 16 bases in the middle. Looked up from germline, CDR1 is SGHAT and CDR2 is FQNNGV. This CDR3 comprises 15 residues. CDR3 sequence reads: CASRYLLANQETQYF. CDR3 bases: TGTGCCAGCAGATACCTGCTAGCGAATCAAGAGACCCAGTACTTC.

This clonotype was picked up many times. This rearrangement joins TRBV6-1 to TRBJ2-5; D may correspond to TRBD1 or TRBD2 (6 bases each). Looked up from germline, CDR1 is MNHNS and CDR2 is SASEGT. The CDR3 runs 13 residues. Trimming cost V 4 bases and J 4 bases, with 10 bases left between them. This CDR3 reads CASSVWGAETQYF. In nucleotides, the CDR3 is TGTGCCAGCAGTGTTTGGGGGGCAGAGACCCAGTACTTC.